This TCR beta chain was obtained from a study of control samples from healthy donors and cancer patients. There are a few counts of this clone. Assay used: immunoSEQ multiplex PCR; TCRdb lists only in-frame clones, some missing. The sample has about 140,000 clones; approximately 91% are singletons. Sequenced sample: blood. The receptor was derived from a woman aged 30 to 39 in good health.

In nucleotides, the CDR3 is TGTGCCAGCAGTGAGAATCTGGCGTACGAGCAGTACTTC. Protein sequence: CASSENLAYEQYF. V usage is TRBV25-1 and J usage is TRBJ2-7; D is unclear. The V end lost 3 bases, the J end lost 4 bases, and 10 bases lay between the germline ends. The germline V gene has CDR1 MGHDK and CDR2 SYGVNS. The CDR3 contains 13 residues.